These 25 T cell receptor beta chains came from one sample sequenced in a study of shared clonotypes between healthy human individuals. Assay: immunoSEQ multiplex PCR; the TCRdb copy retains only in-frame clones and omits some. The sample lists around 980,000 clones; roughly 74% were seen once. The specimen sequenced was memory CD4+ T cells from PBMCs. Subset: CD45RA-negative fraction. These receptors came from a man between 18 and 35 years old in good health. Some clones in this sample may be carry-over from other donors' samples.

V gene TRBV5-1 combines with J gene TRBJ1-2; 8 bases are shared with TRBD1. Germline V gene data show CDR1 as SGHRS and CDR2 as YFSETQ. The junction had 9 bases not matched to a gene; V was cut back by 4 bases and J by 7 bases. The CDR3 extends over 14 amino acids. CDR3 bases: TGCGCCAGCAGCAACGGACAGGGATATATTGGCTACACCTTC. It yields the protein CASSNGQGYIGYTF.

V and J are TRBV2 and TRBJ2-7; the match to TRBD2 covers 7 bases. The CDR3 has 16 amino acids. Germline V gene lookup returns CDR1 SNHLY and CDR2 FYNNEI. The ends lost 6 bases at V and 3 bases at J; junction bases unmatched: 14. The CDR3 reads CASSPPRSGISYEQYF. The CDR3 DNA sequence: TGTGCCAGCAGCCCCCCGCGGAGCGGGATAAGCTACGAGCAGTACTTC.

The CDR3 is CASKNSGANVLTF. The CDR3 region has the DNA TGTGCCAGCAAAAATTCTGGGGCCAACGTCCTGACTTTC. This chain links TRBV2 with TRBJ2-6; no reliable D call. The CDR3 runs 13 residues. Between the trimmed V and J ends, which lost 7 bases and 1 base, there was a span of 5 bases. Germline assignment: CDR1 SNHLY and CDR2 FYNNEI. The entire variable domain, with the rest obtained from reference TRBV2 and TRBJ2-6, is as follows: EPEVTQTPSHQVTQMGQEVILRCVPISNHLYFYWYRQILGQKVEFLVSFYNNEISEKSEIFDDQFSVERPDGSNFTLKIRSTKLEDSAMYFCASKNSGANVLTFGAGSRLTVL.

The chain combines TRBV6-4 with TRBJ1-5; 8 bases are a match to TRBD1. V lost 5 bases to trimming and J lost 0 bases; unmatched junction nucleotides: 3. The CDR3 extends over 15 amino acids. Germline V lookup: CDR1 MRHNA, CDR2 SNTAGT. This chain's CDR3 is CASSRQGSSNQPQHF. The CDR3 DNA reads TGTGCCAGCAGTCGACAGGGGAGTAGCAATCAGCCCCAGCATTTT.

Worth noting for this clone: Possible read error: a much larger clone is one base away. The V and J genes are TRBV6-5 and TRBJ2-5, with D perhaps TRBD1 (6 bases). From germline, CDR1 is MNHEY and CDR2 SVGAGI. CDR3 length: 13 amino acids. The ends were cut back, 6 bases at V and 0 bases at J, with 8 bases in the middle. CDR3 sequence reads: CASSRQDQETQYF. In DNA form, the CDR3 reads TGTGCCAGCAGCCGACAGGACCAAGAGACCCAGTACTTC.

V gene TRBV5-4 combines with J gene TRBJ2-4; 8 bases match TRBD2. V shed 1 base, J shed 2 bases, and the junction held 5 bases outside the gene matches. The CDR3 runs 16 residues. CDR1 is SGHNT and CDR2 is YYREEE in the germline V gene (reference sequence). The CDR3 DNA reads TGTGCCAGCAGCTTGACAGCGGGAGTATCCAAAAACATTCAGTACTTC. Its translation is CASSLTAGVSKNIQYF.

The chain employs TRBV7-2 and TRBJ2-7; tentatively, D is TRBD2 (6 bases). Trimming removed 5 bases from V and 2 bases from J, with 10 bases in between. This CDR3 has 13 amino acids. The germline V gene encodes CDR1 SGHTA and CDR2 FQGNSA. The CDR3 region is CASSRGITYEQYF. The CDR3, as DNA: TGTGCCAGCAGCCGCGGGATAACCTACGAGCAGTACTTC.

V and J are TRBV2 and TRBJ2-7; TRBD2 agrees at 7 bases. Per the germline V gene, CDR1 is SNHLY and CDR2 is FYNNEI. The CDR3 loop spans 12 amino acids. V dropped 6 bases and J dropped 4; count of bases not matched to a gene: 3. CDR3: CASSWREYEQYF. CDR3 sequence (DNA): TGTGCCAGCAGCTGGCGGGAGTACGAGCAGTACTTC.

This chain joins TRBV27 and TRBJ1-5; tentative D call: TRBD1 (6 bases). CDR1 is MNHEY and CDR2 is SMNVEV in the germline V gene (reference sequence). The V gene lost 5 bases and the J gene lost 7 bases, with 15 bases spanning the gap. CDR3 length: 14 amino acids. CDR3: CASSLHRVGQPQHF. The CDR3 nucleotides are TGTGCCAGCAGTCTTCACAGGGTTGGCCAGCCCCAGCATTTT.

This chain joins TRBV9 and TRBJ2-5, with TRBD2 as a possible D gene (7 bases). CDR1 and CDR2 (germline): SGDLS, YYNGEE. The CDR3 runs to 13 residues. Deletions cut 3 bases from V and 9 bases from J, with 15 bases between. The CDR3 sequence is CASSGNEGGPQYF. The CDR3 DNA reads as TGTGCCAGCAGCGGGAACGAGGGGGGGCCCCAGTACTTC. The whole variable domain, remainder taken from reference TRBV9 and TRBJ2-5, is DSGVTQTPKHLITATGQRVTLRCSPRSGDLSVYWYQQSLDQGLQFLIQYYNGEERAKGNILERFSAQQFPDLHSELNLSSLELGDSALYFCASSGNEGGPQYFGPGTRLLVL.

The genes are TRBV4-3 and TRBJ2-7; the D gene is possibly TRBD2 (6 bases). V was shortened by 3 bases and J by 4 bases, with 16 bases between the two germline ends. Germline V lookup: CDR1 LGHNA, CDR2 YSLEER. The CDR3 length is 15 residues. The CDR3 sequence: CASSQLTSRVYEQYF. In nucleotides, the CDR3 is TGCGCCAGCAGCCAGCTGACTAGTCGGGTGTACGAGCAGTACTTC.

The rearrangement joins TRBV28 to TRBJ2-4; D might be TRBD2 (5 bases). Looked up from germline, CDR1 is MDHEN and CDR2 is SYDVKM. The V end was cut by 2 bases, the J end by 8 bases, with 13 bases between. This CDR3 is built from 14 residues. The CDR3 region is CASSLGSMRDIQYF. The CDR3, as DNA: TGTGCCAGCAGTTTAGGATCAATGAGGGACATTCAGTACTTC.

Concerning this clone: This sample includes further DNA sequences coding for the same CDR3. The CDR3 region has the DNA TGTGCCAGCAGCTTGGGGAGCGGAAGAGGCTACGAGCAGTACTTC. This codes for CASSLGSGRGYEQYF. The V and J genes are TRBV11-3 and TRBJ2-7; D is possibly TRBD2 (5 bases). V lost 3 bases to trimming and J lost 3 bases, with 15 bases between them. Germline CDR1 SGHNT, CDR2 YENEEA. The length of the CDR3 is 15 residues.

This sequence joins TRBV5-5 and TRBJ1-1; D might be TRBD1 (6 bases). Trimming took 1 base from V and 1 from J, leaving 17 bases between them. CDR1 and CDR2 (germline): SGHKS, YYEKEE (reference sequence). The CDR3 has 17 residues. CDR3 amino acids: CASSLRSRSGENTEAFF. In DNA, the CDR3 is TGTGCCAGCAGCTTGAGAAGTCGTTCAGGGGAGAACACTGAAGCTTTCTTT.

The chain employs TRBV2 and TRBJ1-1; D not resolved. The CDR3 length is 13 residues. Germline-derived CDR1 and CDR2 are SNHLY and FYNNEI. Trimming removed 5 bases at V and 0 bases at J, with 7 bases between. The DNA of the CDR3 is TGTGCCAGCAGTTCGGAGATGAACACTGAAGCTTTCTTT. Protein product: CASSSEMNTEAFF.

The chain uses TRBV4-1 and TRBJ1-1, with a possible D match to TRBD1 (5 bases). The germline V gene encodes CDR1 MGHRA and CDR2 YSYEKL. V was clipped by 6 bases and J by 0 bases, with 8 bases between them. The CDR3 has 13 residues. CDR3 amino acids: CASSRGLNTEAFF. For the CDR3, the DNA is TGCGCCAGCAGTCGGGGGTTGAACACTGAAGCTTTCTTT.

This chain uses TRBV9 with TRBJ1-1; D uncertain. Germline CDR1 and CDR2: SGDLS and YYNGEE. The ends were cut back, 0 bases at V and 0 bases at J, with 9 bases in the middle. The CDR3 has 15 amino acids. As DNA, the CDR3 is TGTGCCAGCAGCGTAGGGCCGTTCATGAACACTGAAGCTTTCTTT. It codes for CASSVGPFMNTEAFF.

The J gene is TRBJ2-3, the V gene TRBV7-2, with 11 nucleotides matching TRBD2. This CDR3 is built from 16 residues. The J segment lost 5 bases and the V segment lost 5 bases, leaving 9 bases of the junction unmatched. Germline V lookup: CDR1 SGHTA, CDR2 FQGNSA. CDR3 bases: TGTGCCAGCAGCCAACCGGGGCTAGCGGGAGGAGATACGCAGTATTTT. The encoded protein is CASSQPGLAGGDTQYF.

This clone was seen repeatedly, ten times or more. The chain carries TRBV27 and TRBJ1-4, with a possible D match to TRBD1 (5 bases). The CDR3 has 15 amino acids. Germline CDR1 and CDR2: MNHEY and SMNVEV (reference sequence). V gave up 3 bases and J gave up 3 bases, with 11 bases separating them. CDR3 loop: CASSFRGVSNEKLFF. The CDR3, as DNA: TGTGCCAGCAGTTTCCGGGGCGTGTCTAATGAAAAACTGTTTTTT.

The genes are TRBV5-1 and TRBJ1-3; D gene ambiguous. V was pared by 5 bases and J by 2 bases, with 11 bases between. Germline loops: CDR1 SGHRS, CDR2 YFSETQ. This CDR3 region has 14 residues. Here the CDR3 reads CASSESGAGNTIYF. In DNA, the CDR3 is TGCGCCAGCAGTGAATCCGGGGCTGGAAACACCATATATTTT.

The sample holds a few counts of this clone. The rearrangement links TRBV18 to TRBJ2-7, with unresolved D. V was pared by 3 bases and J by 5 bases, with 14 bases between. CDR1 is KGHSH and CDR2 is LQKENI in the germline V gene. This CDR3 is 14 amino acids long. The DNA of the CDR3 is TGTGCCAGCTCACCTTATACCGGGTTGGACGAGCAGTACTTC. It yields the protein CASSPYTGLDEQYF.

The chain is built from TRBV7-9 and TRBJ1-1; unclear D gene. Germline loops: CDR1 SEHNR, CDR2 FQNEAQ (reference sequence). Trimming cost V 4 bases and J 7 bases, with 16 bases left between them. The CDR3 has 14 amino acids. CDR3 sequence reads: CASSYLGGVDEAFF. As DNA, the CDR3 is TGTGCCAGCAGCTACTTGGGAGGCGTAGATGAAGCTTTCTTT.

This clone showed up just a few times. A much larger clone differs by one base, so this may be a read error. The sample contains more than one DNA sequence encoding this CDR3. CDR3 region: CASSPARGQDLSYEQYF. The CDR3 nucleotides are TGCGCCAGCAGCCCGGCTCGAGGACAGGACCTCTCCTACGAGCAGTACTTC. The chain combines TRBV5-1 with TRBJ2-7; 7 bases map to TRBD1. The germline CDR1 and CDR2 sequences are SGHRS and YFSETQ. J was trimmed by 0 bases and V by 4 bases; bases with no gene match: 13. The CDR3 sequence is 17 residues long.

This rearrangement joins TRBV15 to TRBJ1-5; 8 bases are a match to TRBD1. The CDR3 has 17 residues. With 3 bases clipped from V and 2 bases from J, the junction kept 9 bases outside the gene matches. The germline V gene has CDR1 LNHNV and CDR2 YYDKDF (reference sequence). The CDR3 bases are TGTGCCACCAGCAGCTACCAGGGGGCTTTTGGCAATCAGCCCCAGCATTTT. Translating it yields CATSSYQGAFGNQPQHF.

The J gene is TRBJ2-5, the V gene TRBV7-6, with TRBD1 as a possible D gene (6 bases). The V end lost 5 bases, the J end lost 5 bases, and 21 bases lay between the germline ends. CDR3 length equals 16 residues. Germline loops: CDR1 SGHVS, CDR2 FNYEAQ. CDR3 nucleotide sequence: TGTGCCAGCAGCCGTTTCTCGAGACAGGTTCAGGAGACCCAGTACTTC. Encoded protein: CASSRFSRQVQETQYF.